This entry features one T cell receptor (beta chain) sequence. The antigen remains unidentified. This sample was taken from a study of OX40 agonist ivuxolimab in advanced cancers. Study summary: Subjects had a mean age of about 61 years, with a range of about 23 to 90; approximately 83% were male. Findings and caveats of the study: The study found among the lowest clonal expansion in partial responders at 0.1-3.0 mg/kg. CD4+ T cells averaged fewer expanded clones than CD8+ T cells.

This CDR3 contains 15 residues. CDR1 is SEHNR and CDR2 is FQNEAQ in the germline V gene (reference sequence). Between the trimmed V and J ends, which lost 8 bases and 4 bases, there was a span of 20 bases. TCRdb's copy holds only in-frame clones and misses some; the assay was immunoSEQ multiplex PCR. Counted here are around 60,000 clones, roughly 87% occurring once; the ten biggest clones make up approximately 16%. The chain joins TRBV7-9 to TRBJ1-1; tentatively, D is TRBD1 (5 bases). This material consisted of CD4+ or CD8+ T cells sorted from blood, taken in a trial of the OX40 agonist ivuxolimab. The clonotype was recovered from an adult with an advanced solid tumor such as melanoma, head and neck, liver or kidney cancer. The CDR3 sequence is CASQPGRGVSTEAFF. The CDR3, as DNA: TGTGCCAGCCAGCCAGGCAGAGGGGTATCCACTGAAGCTTTCTTT.